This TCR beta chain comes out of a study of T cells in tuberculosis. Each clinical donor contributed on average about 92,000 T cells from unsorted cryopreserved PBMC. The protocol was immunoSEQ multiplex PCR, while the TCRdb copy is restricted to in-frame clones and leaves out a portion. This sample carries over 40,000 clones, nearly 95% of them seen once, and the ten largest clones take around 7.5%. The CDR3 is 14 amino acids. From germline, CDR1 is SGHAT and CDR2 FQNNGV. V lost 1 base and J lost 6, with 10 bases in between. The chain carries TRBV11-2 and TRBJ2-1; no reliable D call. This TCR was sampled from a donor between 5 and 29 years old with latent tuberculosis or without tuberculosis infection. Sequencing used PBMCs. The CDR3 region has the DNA TGTGCCAGCAGCTTAGCAGGCAGCCTCAATGAGCAGTTCTTC. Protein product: CASSLAGSLNEQFF.